This TCR beta chain was recorded in a study of cytomegalovirus exposure and HLA in healthy donors. This clone was recorded once. Looked up from germline, CDR1 is SNHLY and CDR2 is FYNNEI. CDR3 length: 15 residues. Losses at the gene ends were 6 bases for V and 0 bases for J; bases not matched to a gene: 4. PCR was performed using 60 Vbeta and 13 Jbeta primers. Assay used: immunoSEQ multiplex PCR; TCRdb lists only in-frame clones, some missing. This sample has some 89,000 clones; around three quarters occur once, and the top ten carry about 8%. What was sequenced was PBMCs. This clonotype was obtained from a man aged 55 to 70 in good health and CMV-seronegative. This chain joins TRBV2 and TRBJ2-3; TRBD1 agrees at 9 bases. The chain's CDR3 is CASSGTGFSTDTQYF. In DNA form, the CDR3 reads TGTGCCAGCAGCGGGACAGGGTTTAGCACAGATACGCAGTATTTT.